The 19 T cell receptor beta chains presented below share a single source sample, sequenced in a study of T cells in Graves' hyperthyroidism and ophthalmopathy. TCR beta CDR3 regions were amplified from RNA transcripts. Using the HTBI primer set, a first-round RT-PCR was run on the TCR CDR3. TCRdb itself ran the multiplex PCR reads through MiXCR, one entry per CDR3 protein. The repertoire consists of hundreds of thousands of distinct CDR3 sequences, with around 46% occurring once and the leading ten covering about 7.8%. The specimen was peripheral blood or thyroid tissue (not recorded which). All receptors come from a woman under 30 with Graves' hyperthyroidism.

The chain couples TRBV7-7 to TRBJ2-5; 8 bases agree with TRBD2. The V segment lost 5 bases and the J segment 5 bases; nucleotides outside the gene matches: 4. The CDR3 extends over 13 amino acids. The germline CDR1 and CDR2 sequences are SSHAT and FNYEAQ (reference sequence). CDR3 nucleotide sequence: TGTGCCAGCAGCCCAGCGGGAGTGGAGACCCAGTACTTC. This sequence encodes CASSPAGVETQYF.

V gene TRBV2 combines with J gene TRBJ2-5; D is perhaps TRBD1 or TRBD2 (5 bases each). The J call may be in error: the DNA end matches TRBJ2-7 better. Germline-derived CDR1 and CDR2 are SNHLY and FYNNEI. The CDR3 extends over 14 amino acids. CDR3 nucleotide sequence: TGTGCCAGCAGGGGAAAAGCGGACACCTACGAGCAGTACTTC. Protein: CASRGKADTYEQYF.

A note on this clonotype: The junction differs from germline at one of its ends, possibly a read error. The rearrangement joins TRBV7-2 to TRBJ2-7; D possibly uses TRBD1 or TRBD2 (6 bases each). CDR3 size: 15 residues. CDR1 SGHTA and CDR2 FQGNSA come from the germline V gene. DNA of the CDR3: TGTGCCAGCAACTTAGGGGGACTGTTCTACTACGAGCAGTACTTC. Translation: CASNLGGLFYYEQYF. Complete variable domain (other parts from reference TRBV7-2 and TRBJ2-7): GAGVSQSPSNKVTEKGKDVELRCDPISGHTALYWYRQSLGQGLEFLIYFQGNSAPDKSGLPSDRFSAERTGGSVSTLTIQRTQQEDSAVYLCASNLGGLFYYEQYFGPGTRLTVT.

This clonotype was seen many times. The chain couples TRBV2 to TRBJ1-1; no clear D. Between the trimmed V and J ends, which lost 3 bases and 4 bases, there was a span of 9 bases. This CDR3 is built from 13 residues. Germline CDR1 SNHLY, CDR2 FYNNEI. CDR3 residues: CASSDSSPTEAFF. The CDR3 DNA reads TGTGCCAGCAGTGATTCGAGCCCCACTGAAGCTTTCTTT.

This clonotype showed up just a few times. V gene TRBV7-2 combines with J gene TRBJ2-3; no clear D gene. CDR3 length equals 14 residues. Trimming pared 5 bases from V and 1 base from J, leaving 10 bases between. Germline loops: CDR1 SGHTA, CDR2 FQGNSA. CDR3 DNA sequence: TGTGCCAGCAGCCCTCTAAGCGGCACAGATACGCAGTATTTT. This translates into CASSPLSGTDTQYF.

This clonotype was counted only a few times. The chain couples TRBV9 to TRBJ1-5, with D possibly being TRBD1 (5 bases). CDR1 and CDR2 from the germline V gene are SGDLS and YYNGEE. The V end was cut by 3 bases, the J end by 3 bases, with 10 bases between. CDR3 length: 14 residues. The CDR3 is CASSDGQNNQPQHF. The CDR3 bases are TGTGCCAGCAGCGACGGACAAAACAATCAGCCCCAGCATTTT. Supplemented by reference TRBV9 and TRBJ1-5, the full variable domain reads DSGVTQTPKHLITATGQRVTLRCSPRSGDLSVYWYQQSLDQGLQFLIQYYNGEERAKGNILERFSAQQFPDLHSELNLSSLELGDSALYFCASSDGQNNQPQHFGDGTRLSIL.

This clonotype was detected only once. V gene TRBV25-1 combines with J gene TRBJ1-4; 8 bases are shared with TRBD1. The CDR3 has 15 amino acids. The germline gives CDR1 MGHDK, CDR2 SYGVNS. CDR3 residues: CARVVKQGASEKLFF. The DNA of the CDR3 is TGTGCTAGAGTAGTAAAGCAGGGGGCTAGTGAAAAACTGTTTTTT.

This clonotype was recorded a few times. The chain joins TRBV7-2 to TRBJ2-3, with no clear D. Germline CDR1 reads SGHTA; CDR2 reads FQGNSA. Trimming stripped 5 bases from V and 6 bases from J, with 12 bases between. The CDR3 totals 13 residues. The CDR3 here is CASSPYPTDTQYF. The CDR3 DNA follows: TGTGCCAGCAGCCCTTACCCCACGGATACGCAGTATTTT.

The V call is TRBV7-9, the J call TRBJ1-1; D unclear. V was trimmed by 3 bases and J by 0 bases, leaving 14 bases between them. Per germline, CDR1 SEHNR and CDR2 FQNEAQ (reference sequence). The length of the CDR3 is 16 residues. The DNA of the CDR3 is TGTGCCAGCAGCTTGGTGTCCTCCATTATGAACACTGAAGCTTTCTTT. This translates into CASSLVSSIMNTEAFF.

This clonotype was found a few times. V and J are TRBV25-1 and TRBJ2-5; TRBD1 might be the D (6 bases). The CDR3 contains 15 residues. Germline CDR1 MGHDK, CDR2 SYGVNS. V was cut by 5 bases and J by 1 base, with 14 bases left in between. This CDR3 reads CASSTNRDIQETQYF. In DNA form, the CDR3 reads TGTGCCAGCAGTACGAACCGGGACATCCAAGAGACCCAGTACTTC.

The genes are TRBV2 and TRBJ2-3; D unresolved. The CDR3 contains 14 residues. Germline lookup yields CDR1 SNHLY and CDR2 FYNNEI. The V gene lost 6 bases and the J gene lost 4 bases, with 14 bases spanning the gap. This CDR3 reads CASSHPPRADTQYF. The DNA for the CDR3 is TGTGCCAGCAGCCACCCACCCCGGGCAGATACGCAGTATTTT.

V usage is TRBV7-9 and J usage is TRBJ1-5; a weak D match, TRBD1 (6 bases). Germline CDR1 reads SEHNR; CDR2 reads FQNEAQ (reference sequence). With 5 bases removed from V and 5 bases from J, the gap between germline ends came to 16 bases. The CDR3 totals 15 residues. CDR3: CASSQEVRGHQPQHF. The CDR3 DNA reads TGTGCCAGCAGCCAAGAGGTCAGGGGACATCAGCCCCAGCATTTT.

The rearrangement uses TRBV7-9 and TRBJ2-1; D is ambiguous. The J call may be incorrect, as the DNA end agrees better with TRBJ2-7. The germline gives CDR1 SEHNR, CDR2 FQNEAQ (reference sequence). The CDR3 totals 11 residues. The DNA for the CDR3 is TGTGCCAGCACAAGAAACAATGAGCAGTACTTC. Translated, it gives CASTRNNEQYF.

This clonotype has ten or more counts. J is TRBJ1-1 and V is TRBV29-1; D gene ambiguous. Germline loops: CDR1 SQVTM, CDR2 ANQGSEA. This CDR3 is 10 amino acids long. Trimming removed 7 bases at V and 1 base at J, with 4 bases between. The CDR3 is CSGGNTEAFF. CDR3 coding DNA: TGCAGCGGGGGGAACACTGAAGCTTTCTTT.

The rearrangement joins TRBV29-1 to TRBJ1-2; 8 positions agree with TRBD1. With V trimmed by 6 bases and J by 7 bases, 7 bases remained unmatched. The CDR3 runs 12 residues. Germline CDR1 is SQVTM and CDR2 is ANQGSEA. CDR3 in DNA: TGCAGCGTAAAACCCGGGACAGGTGGCTACACCTTC. Translating gives CSVKPGTGGYTF.

This clonotype was observed a handful of times. In DNA, the CDR3 is TGTGCCAGCATTATTCCGGGACAACCGAACACTGAAGCTTTCTTT. Its translation is CASIIPGQPNTEAFF. V is TRBV9 and J is TRBJ1-1; D might be TRBD1 (6 bases). The germline V gene has CDR1 SGDLS and CDR2 YYNGEE. The CDR3 runs to 15 residues. Trimming left V 6 bases short and J 1 base short, with 16 bases between. The whole variable domain, remainder taken from reference TRBV9 and TRBJ1-1, is DSGVTQTPKHLITATGQRVTLRCSPRSGDLSVYWYQQSLDQGLQFLIQYYNGEERAKGNILERFSAQQFPDLHSELNLSSLELGDSALYFCASIIPGQPNTEAFFGQGTRLTVV.

The chain is built from TRBV11-2 and TRBJ2-5; maybe TRBD2 (6 bases). The CDR3 has 14 residues. Germline CDR1 reads SGHAT; CDR2 reads FQNNGV. V was cut by 5 bases and J by 9 bases, with 19 bases left in between. The CDR3 DNA sequence: TGTGCCAGCAGCCAGTCCGGGGTGGGGGAGGCCCAGTACTTC. Amino acids: CASSQSGVGEAQYF.

The rearrangement uses TRBV11-2 and TRBJ2-5; maybe TRBD1 (6 bases). The germline CDR1 and CDR2 sequences are SGHAT and FQNNGV. This CDR3 has 16 amino acids. Trimming pared 5 bases from V and 7 bases from J, leaving 23 bases between. The CDR3 DNA reads as TGTGCCAGCAGCCCTCTAGCCGGACAGTCCTGGGGGACCCAGTACTTC. Amino acids: CASSPLAGQSWGTQYF.

This clonotype was found a few times. This chain joins TRBV10-3 and TRBJ1-2; 9 nucleotides match TRBD1. The trim removed 10 bases at V and 6 bases at J, leaving 9 bases unmatched. Germline assignment: CDR1 ENHRY and CDR2 SYGVKD. The CDR3 extends over 13 amino acids. This CDR3 reads CASTSGTGHGYTF. As DNA, the CDR3 is TGTGCCAGCACCTCCGGGACAGGGCATGGCTACACCTTC.